These T cell receptor beta chains were read from a single sample in a study of blood T cell repertoires in COVID-19. Clones were sequenced by immunoSEQ multiplex PCR, and TCRdb holds only the in-frame ones, with some missing. This sample has 90,000 or so clones, with approximately 92% found just once. Material for sequencing was peripheral blood. The receptors shown here come from an elderly woman with active COVID-19. Each CDR3 is given with its conserved first and last residue. The D gene is left open where the match is weak. Size tells how often a clone was seen (once, few, many) or the class of an expanded clone, and some rows leave it out.

V: TRBV4-2; D: TRBD1; size: -; J: TRBJ1-2; CDR3: CASSQASGTGGYGYTF; DNA: TGTGCCAGCAGCCAAGCTTCCGGGACAGGGGGCTATGGCTACACCTTC
V: TRBV28; D: TRBD2; size: -; J: TRBJ2-2; CDR3: CASSFSGSRDTGELFF; DNA: TGTGCCAGCAGTTTTAGCGGGAGTAGGGACACCGGGGAGCTGTTTTTT
V: TRBV9; D: TRBD1; size: -; J: TRBJ1-1; CDR3: CASSVVEGATEAFF; DNA: TGTGCCAGCAGCGTAGTTGAGGGGGCAACTGAAGCTTTCTTT
V: TRBV7-2; D: TRBD1; size: -; J: TRBJ2-7; CDR3: CASSSDRGGEQYF; DNA: TGTGCCAGCAGCTCGGACAGGGGAGGTGAGCAGTACTTC
V: TRBV28; D: TRBD1; size: -; J: TRBJ1-2; CDR3: CASRTTGGAYGYTF; DNA: TGTGCCAGCAGGACGACAGGGGGCGCCTATGGCTACACCTTC
V: TRBV9; D: TRBD2; size: -; J: TRBJ2-2; CDR3: CASRPSSSGDTGELFF; DNA: TGTGCCAGCAGGCCCTCCTCCAGCGGGGATACCGGGGAGCTGTTTTTT
V: TRBV5-4; D: TRBD1; size: -; J: TRBJ2-5; CDR3: CASSLERGQGAETQYF; DNA: TGTGCCAGCAGCTTGGAACGCGGACAGGGGGCTGAGACCCAGTACTTC
V: TRBV24-1; D: TRBD2; size: -; J: TRBJ2-7; CDR3: CATSDAGLAGAGYEQYF; DNA: TGTGCCACCAGTGATGCCGGACTAGCGGGAGCGGGCTACGAGCAGTACTTC
V: TRBV11-3; D: TRBD1; size: -; J: TRBJ2-2; CDR3: CASSPPQGAANTGELFF; DNA: TGTGCCAGCAGCCCGCCCCAGGGGGCAGCGAACACCGGGGAGCTGTTTTTT
V: TRBV2; D: TRBD2; size: -; J: TRBJ2-1; CDR3: CASSRLAEYNEQFF; DNA: TGTGCCAGCAGCCGACTAGCGGAATACAATGAGCAGTTCTTC
V: TRBV6-5; D: -; size: -; J: TRBJ1-2; CDR3: CASSYSQGNYGYTF; DNA: TGTGCCAGCAGTTACTCCCAGGGGAACTATGGCTACACCTTC
V: TRBV28; D: -; size: -; J: TRBJ2-2; CDR3: CASRAPSNTGELFF; DNA: TGTGCCAGCAGGGCCCCCAGTAACACCGGGGAGCTGTTTTTT
V: TRBV28; D: TRBD1; size: -; J: TRBJ2-2; CDR3: CASSYGQGPTGELFF; DNA: TGTGCCAGCAGTTACGGACAGGGACCCACCGGGGAGCTGTTTTTT
V: TRBV4-2; D: TRBD2; size: -; J: TRBJ2-1; CDR3: CASSRETSAIFQFF; DNA: TGTGCCAGCAGCCGCGAGACTAGCGCAATCTTCCAGTTCTTC
V: TRBV28; D: -; size: few; J: TRBJ2-7; CDR3: CASSSWTGTTEQYF; DNA: TGTGCCAGCAGCAGCTGGACAGGGACTACAGAGCAGTACTTC
V: TRBV2; D: -; size: -; J: TRBJ2-1; CDR3: CASSDWDTPYNEQFF; DNA: TGTGCCAGCAGTGATTGGGACACCCCCTACAATGAGCAGTTCTTC
V: TRBV9; D: -; size: -; J: TRBJ2-7; CDR3: CASSVGGGDLYEQYF; DNA: TGTGCCAGCAGCGTAGGAGGAGGGGACCTTTACGAGCAGTACTTC
V: TRBV19; D: TRBD1; size: -; J: TRBJ1-1; CDR3: CASTIQGANTEAFF; DNA: TGTGCCAGTACCATACAGGGGGCAAACACTGAAGCTTTCTTT
V: TRBV11-3; D: -; size: once; J: TRBJ2-1; CDR3: CASSLITGRGNEQFF; DNA: TGTGCCAGCAGCTTAATAACCGGGAGAGGCAATGAGCAGTTCTTC
V: TRBV28; D: TRBD2; size: -; J: TRBJ2-3; CDR3: CASDERGEVDTQYF; DNA: TGTGCCAGCGATGAGCGGGGCGAGGTCGATACGCAGTATTTT
V: TRBV4-3; D: TRBD1; size: -; J: TRBJ1-4; CDR3: CASSPVQGVGDEKLFF; DNA: TGCGCCAGCAGCCCGGTACAGGGGGTGGGAGATGAAAAACTGTTTTTT
V: TRBV28; D: TRBD2; size: -; J: TRBJ2-4; CDR3: CASTAGGENIQYF; DNA: TGTGCCAGCACAGCGGGGGGGGAAAACATTCAGTACTTC
V: TRBV11-3; D: -; size: -; J: TRBJ1-5; CDR3: CASSGPTNQPQHF; DNA: TGTGCCAGCAGCGGGCCTACGAATCAGCCCCAGCATTTT
V: TRBV19; D: -; size: -; J: TRBJ2-7; CDR3: CASSIGAGAREQYF; DNA: TGTGCCAGTAGTATAGGGGCGGGGGCGAGGGAGCAGTACTTC
V: TRBV6-1; D: -; size: -; J: TRBJ2-1; CDR3: CASSEERQGGNEQFF; DNA: TGTGCCAGCAGTGAAGAACGACAGGGAGGTAATGAGCAGTTCTTC
V: TRBV7-8; D: -; size: -; J: TRBJ2-3; CDR3: CASSSPKGSFGTDTQYF; DNA: TGTGCCAGCAGCTCCCCAAAAGGGAGTTTCGGCACAGATACGCAGTATTTT
V: TRBV28; D: -; size: -; J: TRBJ2-5; CDR3: CASSSPRGRETQYF; DNA: TGTGCCAGCAGTTCCCCCAGGGGTCGCGAGACCCAGTACTTC
V: TRBV27; D: TRBD1; size: -; J: TRBJ2-7; CDR3: CASSFRTGVYEQYF; DNA: TGTGCCAGCAGTTTCAGGACAGGGGTCTACGAGCAGTACTTC
V: TRBV20-1; D: -; size: -; J: TRBJ2-2; CDR3: CSARVSGQLFF; DNA: TGCAGTGCTAGAGTTTCGGGACAACTGTTTTTT
V: TRBV13; D: TRBD1; size: once; J: TRBJ2-5; CDR3: CASSLRQGETQYF; DNA: TGTGCCAGCAGCTTACGACAGGGAGAGACCCAGTACTTC
V: TRBV18; D: -; size: once; J: TRBJ2-5; CDR3: CASSPGQTRETQYF; DNA: TGTGCCAGCTCACCGGGTCAGACTCGGGAGACCCAGTACTTC
V: TRBV7-9; D: -; size: -; J: TRBJ2-1; CDR3: CASSLVSTWGVGYNEQFF; DNA: TGTGCCAGCAGCTTGGTCAGCACCTGGGGGGTAGGATACAATGAGCAGTTCTTC
V: TRBV19; D: -; size: few; J: TRBJ1-5; CDR3: CASSGELYSNQPQHF; DNA: TGTGCCAGTAGTGGGGAGTTGTATAGCAATCAGCCCCAGCATTTT
V: TRBV5-1; D: TRBD2; size: -; J: TRBJ2-7; CDR3: CASSLGTSGRAGEQYF; DNA: TGCGCCAGCAGTCTTGGGACTAGCGGGAGGGCCGGCGAGCAGTACTTC
V: TRBV5-1; D: -; size: -; J: TRBJ2-3; CDR3: CASSLNRDTQYF; DNA: TGCGCCAGCAGCCTGAACCGGGATACGCAGTATTTT
V: TRBV7-3; D: TRBD2; size: -; J: TRBJ2-3; CDR3: CASSETSGGISSTDTQYF; DNA: TGTGCCAGCAGCGAAACTAGCGGAGGGATTTCTAGCACAGATACGCAGTATTTT